Listed below are T cell receptor beta chains from one sample, sequenced in a study of T cells in Graves' hyperthyroidism and ophthalmopathy. TCRdb reprocessed the multiplex PCR reads with MiXCR, giving one entry per CDR3 protein. There are about 720,000 distinct CDR3 sequences in the sample; around 17% occur only once, and under 8.5% lies in the top ten. The sequenced material came from blood. The receptors were gathered from a man in his late teens or twenties with Graves' hyperthyroidism. Both conserved end residues are trimmed from each CDR3. Each record gives: V gene, J gene, CDR3 protein.

v_gene: TRBV5-1
j_gene: TRBJ1-1
CDR3aa: ASGTGGVVNTEAF

v_gene: TRBV7-9
j_gene: TRBJ2-7
CDR3aa: ASSLAGTGGDEQY

v_gene: TRBV15
j_gene: TRBJ2-7
CDR3aa: ATGIGKFTYEQY

v_gene: TRBV20-1
j_gene: TRBJ2-1
CDR3aa: SAEPDYNEQF

v_gene: TRBV6-1
j_gene: TRBJ2-7
CDR3aa: ASSYEGSYEQY

v_gene: TRBV20-1
j_gene: TRBJ2-1
CDR3aa: SARGGETGRYNEQF

v_gene: TRBV30
j_gene: TRBJ1-4
CDR3aa: AWSVPLGASEKLF

v_gene: TRBV7-8
j_gene: TRBJ1-5
CDR3aa: ASSVNGGLNQPQH

v_gene: TRBV6-2/TRBV6-3
j_gene: TRBJ2-1
CDR3aa: ASRATSASYNEQF

v_gene: TRBV24-1
j_gene: TRBJ1-2
CDR3aa: AASTGLYGYT

v_gene: TRBV20-1
j_gene: TRBJ2-7
CDR3aa: SARDPKGDPYEQY

v_gene: TRBV4-1
j_gene: TRBJ2-7
CDR3aa: ASSQEPQVIAYEQY

v_gene: TRBV18
j_gene: TRBJ2-3
CDR3aa: ASSPSDTPVTDTQY

v_gene: TRBV7-2
j_gene: TRBJ2-7
CDR3aa: ASSFKFDRYEQY

v_gene: TRBV7-2
j_gene: TRBJ1-1
CDR3aa: ASSLGRAGAF

v_gene: TRBV7-9
j_gene: TRBJ2-7
CDR3aa: ASSSTGLPYEQY

v_gene: TRBV28
j_gene: TRBJ1-6
CDR3aa: ASSPGRSGAPLH

v_gene: TRBV6-4
j_gene: TRBJ2-1
CDR3aa: ASSDSPGAFGEQF

v_gene: TRBV12-3/TRBV12-4
j_gene: TRBJ1-2
CDR3aa: ASSLSQGRSYGYT

v_gene: TRBV7-9
j_gene: TRBJ2-7
CDR3aa: ASSSSGQNYEQY

v_gene: TRBV7-6
j_gene: TRBJ2-7
CDR3aa: ASSLNRRDEQY

v_gene: TRBV5-5
j_gene: TRBJ1-1
CDR3aa: ASSLIPNEAF

v_gene: TRBV29-1
j_gene: TRBJ1-5
CDR3aa: SVRESNQPQH

v_gene: TRBV5-1
j_gene: TRBJ1-2
CDR3aa: ASSPDGPYGYT

v_gene: TRBV7-9
j_gene: TRBJ1-2
CDR3aa: ASSLALAGAHYGYT

v_gene: TRBV6-6
j_gene: TRBJ2-7
CDR3aa: ASSYSGLRGPDEQY

v_gene: TRBV18
j_gene: TRBJ2-7
CDR3aa: ASSRYQDRDHEQY

v_gene: TRBV7-3
j_gene: TRBJ1-1
CDR3aa: ASSRRQGANTEAF

v_gene: TRBV5-1
j_gene: TRBJ1-1
CDR3aa: ASSLMGSNTEAF

v_gene: TRBV10-3
j_gene: TRBJ2-3
CDR3aa: AAGTSVNTDTQY

v_gene: TRBV11-2
j_gene: TRBJ2-3
CDR3aa: ASSLEKRSSDTQY

v_gene: TRBV4-1
j_gene: TRBJ2-7
CDR3aa: ASSQTESYEQY

v_gene: TRBV29-1
j_gene: TRBJ2-7
CDR3aa: SVEAGRSYEQY